Presented here are 8 T cell receptor beta chains from one specimen sequenced in a study of T cell repertoires in breast cancer. An expanded emulsion RT-PCR with primers for all TCR V genes paired CD8+ T cell chains. Unpaired genes were suppressed by blocking oligonucleotides during a second nested PCR. In TCRdb, the emulsion pairing reads were re-called with MiXCR into one record per CDR3 protein. The sample comprises about 40,000 distinct CDR3 sequences, roughly 42% of which are singletons, and less than 70% rests with the top ten. Sequencing was performed on CD8+ T cells. These receptor sequences come from a pool of human donors with breast cancer or a healthy control (not recorded which).

The chain recombines TRBV2 with TRBJ1-2, with D possibly being TRBD1 (6 bases). The CDR3 runs 13 residues. Trimming took 7 bases from V and 3 from J, leaving 12 bases between them. CDR1 and CDR2 (germline): SNHLY, FYNNEI. The CDR3 reads CASIVAGDYGYTF. The CDR3 DNA sequence: TGTGCCAGCATCGTAGCAGGGGACTATGGCTACACCTTC.

The chain has TRBV7-9 and TRBJ2-3; D is tentatively TRBD1 or TRBD2 (6 bases each). The germline V gene encodes CDR1 SEHNR and CDR2 FQNEAQ (reference sequence). The ends were cut back, 6 bases at V and 2 bases at J, with 18 bases in the middle. There are 16 residues in the CDR3. Here the CDR3 DNA reads TGTGCCAGCAGTCAAGGGAGAGGGGGGTTCACAGATACGCAGTATTTT. Its protein product is CASSQGRGGFTDTQYF.

This clonotype was seen a few times. The gene calls are TRBV24-1 and TRBJ2-1, with 7 nucleotides matching TRBD1. The J segment lost 1 base and the V segment lost 6 bases, leaving 11 bases of the junction unmatched. This CDR3 has 17 amino acids. Germline V gives CDR1 KGHDR, CDR2 SFDVKD. CDR3 protein: CATSRAYRGESYNEQFF. Written as DNA, the CDR3 is TGTGCCACCAGTAGAGCCTACAGGGGCGAATCCTACAATGAGCAGTTCTTC.

V usage is TRBV2 and J usage is TRBJ2-1; D may be TRBD1 (6 bases). Per germline, CDR1 SNHLY and CDR2 FYNNEI. Trimming removed 5 bases from V and 3 bases from J, with 14 bases in between. The CDR3 is 15 amino acids. The CDR3 region is CASSRSGTNYNEQFF. DNA of the CDR3: TGTGCCAGCAGTCGCTCCGGGACAAACTACAATGAGCAGTTCTTC.

This clonotype was observed a handful of times. The chain couples TRBV6-2 or TRBV6-3 to TRBJ1-3; D possibly corresponds to TRBD1 (5 bases). Germline V lookup: CDR1 MNHEY, CDR2 SVGEGT. The germline V and J ends were trimmed by 0 bases and 0 bases, with 9 bases remaining between them. This CDR3 region has 16 residues. CDR3: CASSYSSGLSGNTIYF. In DNA, the CDR3 is TGTGCCAGCAGTTACTCGTCGGGGCTCTCTGGAAACACCATATATTTT.

The J gene is TRBJ1-1, the V gene TRBV14; D is ambiguous. Germline V CDR1 and CDR2: SGHDN, FVKESK. V gave up 1 base and J gave up 0 bases, with 12 bases separating them. There are 16 residues in the CDR3. DNA for the CDR3: TGTGCCAGCAGCCAAGCCCCCCAAGGCATGAACACTGAAGCTTTCTTT. It yields the protein CASSQAPQGMNTEAFF.

Ten or more counts support this clonotype. This rearrangement joins TRBV25-1 to TRBJ1-1; D might be TRBD1 (5 bases). The CDR3 sequence is 15 residues long. With 4 bases removed from V and 5 bases from J, the gap between germline ends came to 17 bases. Germline V lookup: CDR1 MGHDK, CDR2 SYGVNS. This CDR3 reads CASSGLGGRGTEAFF. CDR3 bases: TGTGCCAGCAGTGGGTTAGGAGGAAGGGGTACTGAAGCTTTCTTT.

This chain links TRBV15 with TRBJ2-3; 7 bases align to TRBD2. The V and J ends lost 3 bases and 0 bases, in that order; junction bases with no gene match: 6. The CDR3 spans 16 residues. Germline V lookup: CDR1 LNHNV, CDR2 YYDKDF (reference sequence). The CDR3 nucleotides are TGTGCCACCAGCAGCGGTCGGGAGGCTAGCACAGATACGCAGTATTTT. This encodes CATSSGREASTDTQYF.